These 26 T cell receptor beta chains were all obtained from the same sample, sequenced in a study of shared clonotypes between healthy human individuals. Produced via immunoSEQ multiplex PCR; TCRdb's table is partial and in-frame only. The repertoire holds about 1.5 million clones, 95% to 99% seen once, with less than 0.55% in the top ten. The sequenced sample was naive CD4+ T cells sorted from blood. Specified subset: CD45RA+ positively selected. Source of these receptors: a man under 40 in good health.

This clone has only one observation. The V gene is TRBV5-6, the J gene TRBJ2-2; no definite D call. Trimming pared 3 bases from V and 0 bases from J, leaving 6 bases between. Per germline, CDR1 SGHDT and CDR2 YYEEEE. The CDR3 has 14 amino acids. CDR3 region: CASSYTANTGELFF. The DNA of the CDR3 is TGTGCCAGCAGCTACACAGCGAACACCGGGGAGCTGTTTTTT.

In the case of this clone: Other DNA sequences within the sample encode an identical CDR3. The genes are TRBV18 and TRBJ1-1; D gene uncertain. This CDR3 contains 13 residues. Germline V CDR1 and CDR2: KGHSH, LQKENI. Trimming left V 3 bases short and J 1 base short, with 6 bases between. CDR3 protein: CASSPGGNTEAFF. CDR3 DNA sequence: TGTGCCAGCTCACCCGGAGGGAACACTGAAGCTTTCTTT.

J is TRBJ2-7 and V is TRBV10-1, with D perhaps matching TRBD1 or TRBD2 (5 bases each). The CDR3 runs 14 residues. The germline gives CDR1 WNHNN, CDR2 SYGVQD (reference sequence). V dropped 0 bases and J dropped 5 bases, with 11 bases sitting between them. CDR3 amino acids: CASSESGTQHEQYF. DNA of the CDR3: TGCGCCAGCAGTGAGTCCGGGACCCAGCACGAGCAGTACTTC.

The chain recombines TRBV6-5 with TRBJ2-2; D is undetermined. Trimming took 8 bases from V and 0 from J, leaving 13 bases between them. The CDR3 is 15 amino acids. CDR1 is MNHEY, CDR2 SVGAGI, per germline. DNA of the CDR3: TGTGCCAGCCGGCCTGGGCAGCCGAACACCGGGGAGCTGTTTTTT. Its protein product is CASRPGQPNTGELFF.

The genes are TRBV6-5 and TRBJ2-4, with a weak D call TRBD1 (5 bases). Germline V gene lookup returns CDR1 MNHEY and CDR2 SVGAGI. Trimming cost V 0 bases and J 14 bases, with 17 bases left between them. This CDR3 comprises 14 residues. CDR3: CASSYSIANRFKYF. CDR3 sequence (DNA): TGTGCCAGCAGTTACTCGATCGCAAACAGGTTCAAGTACTTC.

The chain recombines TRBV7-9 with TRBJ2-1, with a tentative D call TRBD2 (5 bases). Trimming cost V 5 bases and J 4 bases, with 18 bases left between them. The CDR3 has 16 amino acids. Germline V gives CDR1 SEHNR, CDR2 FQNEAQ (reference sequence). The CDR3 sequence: CASSPPIGGIYNEQFF. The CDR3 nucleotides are TGTGCCAGCAGCCCGCCTATAGGAGGAATATACAATGAGCAGTTCTTC.

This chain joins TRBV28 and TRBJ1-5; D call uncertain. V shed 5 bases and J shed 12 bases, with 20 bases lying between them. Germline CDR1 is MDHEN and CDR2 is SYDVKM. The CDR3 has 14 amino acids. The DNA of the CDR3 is TGTGCCAGCAGTGATTCAGCACCGAATCGGCGCCAGCATTTT. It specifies CASSDSAPNRRQHF.

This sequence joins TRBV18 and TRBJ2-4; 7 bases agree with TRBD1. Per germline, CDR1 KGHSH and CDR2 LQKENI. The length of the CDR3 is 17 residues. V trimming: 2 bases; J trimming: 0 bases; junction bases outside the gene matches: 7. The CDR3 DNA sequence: TGTGCCAGCTCACCAATTACAGGGGACATAGCCAAAAACATTCAGTACTTC. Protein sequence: CASSPITGDIAKNIQYF.

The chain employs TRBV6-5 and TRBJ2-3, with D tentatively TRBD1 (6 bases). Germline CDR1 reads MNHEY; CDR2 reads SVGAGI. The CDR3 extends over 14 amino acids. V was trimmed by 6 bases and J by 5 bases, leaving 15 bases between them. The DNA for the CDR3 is TGTGCCAGCAGCCCAGGGGATTTTGGAGATACGCAGTATTTT. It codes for CASSPGDFGDTQYF.

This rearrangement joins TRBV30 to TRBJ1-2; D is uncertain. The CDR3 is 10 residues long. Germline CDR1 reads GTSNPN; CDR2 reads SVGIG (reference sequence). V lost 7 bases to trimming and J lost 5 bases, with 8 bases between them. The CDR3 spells CASGVYGYTF. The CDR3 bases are TGTGCCTCCGGGGTTTATGGCTACACCTTC.

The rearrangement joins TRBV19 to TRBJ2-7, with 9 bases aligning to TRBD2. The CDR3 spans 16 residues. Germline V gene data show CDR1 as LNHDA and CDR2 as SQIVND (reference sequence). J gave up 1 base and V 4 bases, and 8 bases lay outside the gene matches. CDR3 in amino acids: CASSRSSGRGSYEQYF. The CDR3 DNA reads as TGTGCCAGTAGTAGAAGTAGCGGGAGAGGGTCCTACGAGCAGTACTTC.

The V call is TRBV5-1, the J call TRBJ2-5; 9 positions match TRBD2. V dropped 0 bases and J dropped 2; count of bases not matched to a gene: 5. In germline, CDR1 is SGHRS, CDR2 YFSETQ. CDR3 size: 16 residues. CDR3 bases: TGCGCCAGCAGCTTGGCCCTAGCGGGAATACAAGAGACCCAGTACTTC. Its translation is CASSLALAGIQETQYF.

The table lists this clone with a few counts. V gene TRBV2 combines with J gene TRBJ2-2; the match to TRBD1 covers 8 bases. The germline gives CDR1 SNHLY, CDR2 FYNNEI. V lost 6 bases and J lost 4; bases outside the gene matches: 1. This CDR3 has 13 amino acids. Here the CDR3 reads CASRDRATGELFF. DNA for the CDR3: TGTGCCAGCAGGGACAGGGCCACCGGGGAGCTGTTTTTT.

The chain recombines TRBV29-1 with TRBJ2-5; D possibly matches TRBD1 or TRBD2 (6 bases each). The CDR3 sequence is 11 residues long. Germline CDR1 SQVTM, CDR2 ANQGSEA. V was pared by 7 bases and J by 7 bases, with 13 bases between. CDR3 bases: TGCAGCGCCAGAAAGGGGGGGACCCAGTACTTC. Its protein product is CSARKGGTQYF.

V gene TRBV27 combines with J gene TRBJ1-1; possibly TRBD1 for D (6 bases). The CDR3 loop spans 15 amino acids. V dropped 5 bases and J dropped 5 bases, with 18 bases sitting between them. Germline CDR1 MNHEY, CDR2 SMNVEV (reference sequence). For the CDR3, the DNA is TGTGCCAGCAGTCCAACTCAGGGGCTGGAGACTGAAGCTTTCTTT. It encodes CASSPTQGLETEAFF.

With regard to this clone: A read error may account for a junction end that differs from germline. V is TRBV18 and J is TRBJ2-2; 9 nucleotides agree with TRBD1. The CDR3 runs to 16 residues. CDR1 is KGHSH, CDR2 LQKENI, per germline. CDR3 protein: CASSPPGQGTAGELFF. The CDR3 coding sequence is TGTGCCAGCTCCCCACCCGGACAGGGGACAGCCGGGGAGCTGTTTTTT.

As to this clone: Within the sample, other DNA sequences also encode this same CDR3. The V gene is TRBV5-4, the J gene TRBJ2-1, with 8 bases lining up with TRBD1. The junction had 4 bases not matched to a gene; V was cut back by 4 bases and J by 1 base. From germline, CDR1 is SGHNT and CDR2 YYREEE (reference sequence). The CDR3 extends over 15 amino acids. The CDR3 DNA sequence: TGTGCCAGCAGCGCGGACAGGGCATCCTACAATGAGCAGTTCTTC. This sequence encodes CASSADRASYNEQFF.

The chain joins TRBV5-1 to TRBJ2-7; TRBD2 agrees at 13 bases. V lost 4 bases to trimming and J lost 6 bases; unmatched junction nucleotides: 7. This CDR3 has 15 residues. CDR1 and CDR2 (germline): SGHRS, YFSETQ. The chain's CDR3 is CASSRTSGSGREQYF. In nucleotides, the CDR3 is TGCGCCAGCAGCCGGACTAGCGGGAGTGGTCGCGAGCAGTACTTC. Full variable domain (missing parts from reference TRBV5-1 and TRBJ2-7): KAGVTQTPRYLIKTRGQQVTLSCSPISGHRSVSWYQQTPGQGLQFLFEYFSETQRNKGNFPGRFSGRQFSNSRSEMNVSTLELGDSALYLCASSRTSGSGREQYFGPGTRLTVT.

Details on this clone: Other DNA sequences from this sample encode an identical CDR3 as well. CDR3 sequence (DNA): TGTGCCAGCAGCGTAGCTAGCGGGGCAGATACGCAGTATTTT. Translating gives CASSVASGADTQYF. The chain recombines TRBV9 with TRBJ2-3; 9 bases are a match to TRBD2. V gave up 0 bases and J gave up 4 bases; unmatched junction bases: 0. Germline V gives CDR1 SGDLS, CDR2 YYNGEE. The CDR3 is made up of 14 amino acids.

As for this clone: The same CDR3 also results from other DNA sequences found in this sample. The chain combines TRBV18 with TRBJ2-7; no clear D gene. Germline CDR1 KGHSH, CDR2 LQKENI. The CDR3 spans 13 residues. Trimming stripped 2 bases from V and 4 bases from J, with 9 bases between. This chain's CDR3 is CASSPGSSYEQYF. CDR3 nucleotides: TGTGCCAGCTCACCAGGGTCTTCGTACGAGCAGTACTTC.

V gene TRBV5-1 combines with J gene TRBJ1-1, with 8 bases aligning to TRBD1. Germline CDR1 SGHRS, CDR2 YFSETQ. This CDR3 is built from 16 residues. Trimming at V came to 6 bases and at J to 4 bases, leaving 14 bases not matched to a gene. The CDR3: CASKRQGASLITEAFF. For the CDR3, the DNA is TGCGCCAGCAAGCGGCAGGGGGCTTCCTTAATCACTGAAGCTTTCTTT.

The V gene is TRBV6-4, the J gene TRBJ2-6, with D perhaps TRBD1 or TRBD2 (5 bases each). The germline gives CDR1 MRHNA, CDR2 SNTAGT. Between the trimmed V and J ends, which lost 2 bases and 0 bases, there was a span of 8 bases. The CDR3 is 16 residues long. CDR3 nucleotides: TGTGCCAGCAGTGACCGTGGGGGCTCTGGGGCCAACGTCCTGACTTTC. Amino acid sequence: CASSDRGGSGANVLTF.

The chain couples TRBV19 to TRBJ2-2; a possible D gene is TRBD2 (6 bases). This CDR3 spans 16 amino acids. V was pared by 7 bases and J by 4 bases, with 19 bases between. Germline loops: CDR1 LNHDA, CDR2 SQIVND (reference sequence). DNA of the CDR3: TGTGCCAGTACGGTACGTGGGGGGAGCGGCACCGGGGAGCTGTTTTTT. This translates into CASTVRGGSGTGELFF.

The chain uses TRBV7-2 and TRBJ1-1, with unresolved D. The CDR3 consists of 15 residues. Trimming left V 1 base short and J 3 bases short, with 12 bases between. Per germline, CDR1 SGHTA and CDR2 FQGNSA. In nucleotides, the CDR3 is TGTGCCAGCAGCTTAGGGCCCCAAGGGTACACTGAAGCTTTCTTT. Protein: CASSLGPQGYTEAFF.

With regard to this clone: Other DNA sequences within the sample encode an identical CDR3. CDR3 nucleotides: TGCGCCAGCAGCCTCCAAGGCCCCTCCTACAATGAGCAGTTCTTC. Translating it yields CASSLQGPSYNEQFF. This chain connects TRBV5-1 to TRBJ2-1; D not certain. The V and J ends lost 4 bases and 0 bases respectively, with 11 bases between them. The germline V gene encodes CDR1 SGHRS and CDR2 YFSETQ. The length of the CDR3 is 15 residues.

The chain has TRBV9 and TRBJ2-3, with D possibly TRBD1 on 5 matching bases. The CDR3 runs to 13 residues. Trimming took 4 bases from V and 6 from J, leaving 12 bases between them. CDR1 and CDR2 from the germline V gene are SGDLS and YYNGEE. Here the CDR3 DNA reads TGTGCCAGCAGCCCTCAGGGCGTGGATACGCAGTATTTT. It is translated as CASSPQGVDTQYF.